Sequencing of this TCR beta chain was carried out in a study of T cell responses to AZD1222 COVID-19 vaccine. Using immunoSEQ multiplex PCR, the repertoire was profiled, and TCRdb retains in-frame clones only, with some absent. The table has about 110,000 clones, about 88% seen once. CDR3 length: 15 amino acids. The germline CDR1 and CDR2 sequences are SGHNT and YYREEE (reference sequence). The V and J ends lost 4 bases and 4 bases, in that order; junction bases with no gene match: 7. The chain recombines TRBV5-4 with TRBJ2-3; 9 bases align to TRBD2. This sequence originates from an adult in good health. The sequencing used peripheral blood, collected on day 0 of AZD1222 vaccination. CDR3 sequence: CASSISGSRADTQYF. In nucleotides, the CDR3 is TGTGCCAGCAGCATTAGCGGGAGTCGGGCAGATACGCAGTATTTT.